A single sample is the source of the 15 T cell receptor beta chains below, sequenced in a study of T cells in Graves' hyperthyroidism and ophthalmopathy. Amplification of TCR beta CDR3 regions used RNA as the template. During a first-round RT-PCR of the TCR CDR3, the HTBI primer set was used. TCRdb called the multiplex PCR reads again in MiXCR, with one record for every CDR3 protein. The sample includes about 360,000 distinct CDR3 sequences, approximately 13% of them seen just once. The material sequenced was blood. The receptors were gathered from a man aged 25 to 45 with Graves' hyperthyroidism that later progressed to Graves' ophthalmopathy.

This clonotype was seen many times. This sequence joins TRBV18 and TRBJ1-4; D gene unclear. The CDR3 extends over 14 amino acids. Looked up from germline, CDR1 is KGHSH and CDR2 is LQKENI. V lost 3 bases, J lost 7 bases, and 12 bases lay in between. This CDR3 reads CASSPPPLGEKLFF. CDR3 nucleotide sequence: TGTGCCAGCTCACCCCCGCCATTGGGTGAAAAACTGTTTTTT.

This clonotype has a count of ten or more. The rearrangement uses TRBV12-3 or TRBV12-4 and TRBJ1-4, with 9 bases lining up with TRBD1. The CDR3 is 16 amino acids. Trimming removed 1 base from V and 7 bases from J; junction bases left unmatched: 7. The chain's CDR3 is CASSLDTGGAFEKLFF. In nucleotides, the CDR3 is TGTGCCAGCAGTTTAGACACAGGGGGCGCATTTGAAAAACTGTTTTTT.

In its sample, this clonotype was seen a few times. The V and J genes are TRBV18 and TRBJ1-5; no reliable D call. The CDR3 runs 12 residues. V dropped 6 bases and J dropped 6 bases, with 9 bases sitting between them. Germline CDR1 reads KGHSH; CDR2 reads LQKENI. CDR3 bases: TGTGCCAGCTCCCCCAGAAGTCAGCCCCAGCATTTT. Translating gives CASSPRSQPQHF.

The chain joins TRBV20-1 to TRBJ2-3; 8 bases agree with TRBD2. Germline-derived CDR1 and CDR2 are DFQATT and SNEGSKA (reference sequence). The length of the CDR3 is 15 residues. Losses at the gene ends were 2 bases for V and 0 bases for J; bases not matched to a gene: 4. CDR3: CSARRQRGSTDTQYF. In nucleotides, the CDR3 is TGCAGTGCTAGACGGCAGCGGGGGAGCACAGATACGCAGTATTTT.

The chain recombines TRBV20-1 with TRBJ1-1, with TRBD1 matching over 7 bases. The CDR3 runs 14 residues. CDR1 is DFQATT, CDR2 SNEGSKA, per germline (reference sequence). V lost 6 bases to trimming and J lost 4 bases; unmatched junction nucleotides: 11. For the CDR3, the DNA is TGCAGTGCCACGGGATACCGACAGGGCACTGAAGCTTTCTTT. It translates to CSATGYRQGTEAFF.

This clonotype was observed at least ten times. The chain has TRBV2 and TRBJ2-7, with 7 bases that match TRBD2. CDR1 is SNHLY, CDR2 FYNNEI, per germline. This CDR3 region has 15 residues. J was trimmed by 3 bases and V by 1 base; bases with no gene match: 6. The CDR3 loop is CASSEGGEGGYEQYF. The DNA of the CDR3 is TGTGCCAGCAGTGAAGGGGGGGAGGGAGGCTACGAGCAGTACTTC.

This clonotype was detected ten times or more. This sequence joins TRBV18 and TRBJ1-2; D call uncertain. Germline assignment: CDR1 KGHSH and CDR2 LQKENI. Trimming removed 1 base at V and 4 bases at J, with 7 bases between. The CDR3 totals 13 residues. CDR3 in amino acids: CASSPRSLYGYTF. The CDR3 DNA is TGTGCCAGCTCACCACGGAGCCTCTATGGCTACACCTTC.

The chain employs TRBV10-3 and TRBJ2-3; tentatively, D is TRBD2 (5 bases). The CDR3 covers 14 residues. Looked up from germline, CDR1 is ENHRY and CDR2 is SYGVKD. Trimming removed 6 bases from V and 4 bases from J, with 14 bases in between. The chain's CDR3 is CAIRADLTADTQYF. The CDR3 bases are TGTGCCATCAGAGCGGATCTGACTGCAGATACGCAGTATTTT.

This clonotype was detected ten times or more. This sequence joins TRBV6-1 and TRBJ1-1, with D possibly being TRBD1 (6 bases). The length of the CDR3 is 14 residues. Germline V gives CDR1 MNHNS, CDR2 SASEGT. V was clipped by 7 bases and J by 1 base, with 13 bases between them. This CDR3 reads CASTPGRGNTEAFF. The CDR3, as DNA: TGTGCCAGCACCCCGGGCAGGGGGAACACTGAAGCTTTCTTT.

The table lists this clonotype with many counts. V and J are TRBV6-6 and TRBJ2-7; maybe TRBD1 (6 bases). The CDR3 runs 15 residues. The V gene's germline CDR1 is MNHNY and CDR2 SVGAGI (reference sequence). Trimming stripped 0 bases from V and 2 bases from J, with 11 bases between. The CDR3 loop is CASSYSGDKTYEQYF. Written as DNA, the CDR3 is TGTGCCAGCAGTTACTCGGGGGACAAGACCTACGAGCAGTACTTC.

At least ten counts were recorded for this clonotype. The CDR3 bases are TGTGCCAGCAGAAAACAGGGGGCAGGTTTCTACGAGCAGTACTTC. Translation gives CASRKQGAGFYEQYF. The chain joins TRBV27 to TRBJ2-7; 9 positions match TRBD1. The germline V gene encodes CDR1 MNHEY and CDR2 SMNVEV (reference sequence). Trimming removed 6 bases from V and 3 bases from J; junction bases left unmatched: 9. The CDR3 consists of 15 residues.

In its sample, this clonotype was seen many times. This chain uses TRBV7-9 with TRBJ1-5; D gene ambiguous. This CDR3 has 16 residues. Deletions cut 6 bases from V and 0 bases from J, with 15 bases between. Germline-derived CDR1 and CDR2 are SEHNR and FQNEAQ (reference sequence). CDR3 DNA sequence: TGTGCCAGCAGTCCCTTTGGTGGAGATAGCAATCAGCCCCAGCATTTT. As protein: CASSPFGGDSNQPQHF.

This clonotype was picked up many times. The gene calls are TRBV6-1 and TRBJ2-5; D may be TRBD1 or TRBD2 (6 bases each). V was pared by 5 bases and J by 4 bases, with 23 bases between. Germline-derived CDR1 and CDR2 are MNHNS and SASEGT. The CDR3 has 17 amino acids. The CDR3, as DNA: TGTGCCAGCAGTCGCCCCTTTACCGGGGGCTCGGGAGAGACCCAGTACTTC. Translation gives CASSRPFTGGSGETQYF.

J is TRBJ2-2 and V is TRBV29-1, with D possibly being TRBD2 (7 bases). Germline CDR1 reads SQVTM; CDR2 reads ANQGSEA. The germline V and J ends were trimmed by 4 bases and 6 bases, with 12 bases remaining between them. The CDR3 has 13 amino acids. This CDR3 reads CSVGGLAAGELFF. The CDR3 nucleotides read TGCAGCGTTGGGGGGCTAGCGGCCGGGGAGCTGTTTTTT.

Ten or more counts support this clonotype. J is TRBJ2-7 and V is TRBV9; 8 bases align to TRBD2. Trimming cost V 0 bases and J 2 bases; bases outside gene matches: 1. CDR1 is SGDLS and CDR2 is YYNGEE in the germline V gene. This CDR3 comprises 14 residues. The CDR3 here is CASSVDGRAYEQYF. The CDR3, as DNA: TGTGCCAGCAGCGTAGACGGGAGGGCCTACGAGCAGTACTTC.